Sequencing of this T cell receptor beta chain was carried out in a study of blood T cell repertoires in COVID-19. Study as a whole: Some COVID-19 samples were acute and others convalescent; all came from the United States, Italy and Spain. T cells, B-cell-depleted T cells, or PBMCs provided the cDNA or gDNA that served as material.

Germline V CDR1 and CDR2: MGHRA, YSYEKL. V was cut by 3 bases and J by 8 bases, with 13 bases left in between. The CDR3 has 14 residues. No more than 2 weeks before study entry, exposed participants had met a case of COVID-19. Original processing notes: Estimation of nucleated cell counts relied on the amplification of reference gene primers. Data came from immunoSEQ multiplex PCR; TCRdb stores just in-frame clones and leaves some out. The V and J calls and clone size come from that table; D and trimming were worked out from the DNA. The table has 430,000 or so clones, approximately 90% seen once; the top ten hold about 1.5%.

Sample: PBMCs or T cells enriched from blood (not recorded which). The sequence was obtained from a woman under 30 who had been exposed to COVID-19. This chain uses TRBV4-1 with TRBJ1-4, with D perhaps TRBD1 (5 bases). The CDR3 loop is CASSHSGGDEKLFF. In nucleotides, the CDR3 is TGCGCCAGCAGCCACTCGGGCGGGGACGAAAAACTGTTTTTT.